This TCR beta chain emerged from a study of shared clonotypes between healthy human individuals. Study background: The composition of the donors was a couple of women and a few men aged 18 to 49. Three plates were used per donor for CD4 naive, three for CD4 memory, two for CD8 naive and one for CD8 memory.

Assay: immunoSEQ multiplex PCR; the TCRdb copy retains only in-frame clones and omits some. The data contain over 95,000 clones, 65% to 75% of them singletons. For this clone: The target antigen is unknown.

General study findings and limits: Sharing across four donors was highest in naive CD4 (roughly 5%) and lowest in memory CD8 (around 0.4%).

The source material was memory CD8+ T cells sorted from blood. Subset denoted: CD45RO+ cells pooled with CCR7-negative TemRA cells. The clonotype originates from a woman aged 25-40 years in good health.

CDR3 sequence: CASNTGSYNEQFF. The CDR3 DNA sequence: TGTGCCAGCAACACAGGGTCCTACAATGAGCAGTTCTTC. V gene TRBV27 combines with J gene TRBJ2-1, with D perhaps TRBD1 (6 bases). Germline CDR1 and CDR2: MNHEY and SMNVEV (reference sequence). Trimming shortened V by 7 bases and J by 1 base, and 8 bases separated the two germline ends. This CDR3 is built from 13 residues.